This T cell receptor (beta chain) was identified in a study of blood T cell repertoires in COVID-19. Study-level background: Italy, Spain and the United States were the sources of the convalescent and acute COVID-19 samples.

This clone was observed a handful of times. The V end was cut by 3 bases, the J end by 8 bases, with 32 bases between. The CDR3 is made up of 21 amino acids. In germline, CDR1 is MNHEY, CDR2 SMNVEV (reference sequence). Methods used by the authors: Cell counts per sample came from amplifying reference gene primers. Assay: immunoSEQ multiplex PCR; the TCRdb copy retains only in-frame clones and omits some. The V and J calls and clone size come from that table; D and trimming were worked out from the DNA. Altogether about 87,000 clones are present, around 75% being singletons, with the ten largest covering 4% to 5%.

This TCR was sampled from a woman aged 45-60 years with acute or convalescent COVID-19. The chain recombines TRBV27 with TRBJ1-6; no definite D call. The material sequenced was peripheral blood. The CDR3 is CASSFSSGSDGSSVVYSPLHF. The CDR3 DNA reads TGTGCCAGCAGTTTTTCCAGTGGTTCCGATGGGAGTTCTGTTGTATATTCACCCCTCCACTTT.